Listed here are 17 T cell receptor beta chains from one sample, sequenced in a study of blood T cell repertoires in COVID-19. Only in-frame clones appear in the TCRdb table, and some are missing; sequencing was by immunoSEQ multiplex PCR. The table lists 170,000 or so clones, 75% to 90% of them singletons. Sequencing input: PBMCs or T cells enriched from blood (not recorded which). The receptors were gathered from a man aged 35-49 years who had recovered from COVID-19.

J is TRBJ1-2 and V is TRBV28, with 7 bases identical to TRBD1. The CDR3 length is 15 residues. V shed 3 bases, J shed 0 bases, and the junction held 4 bases outside the gene matches. Looked up from germline, CDR1 is MDHEN and CDR2 is SYDVKM. The CDR3 sequence is CASSFSDRTNYGYTF. CDR3 bases: TGTGCCAGCAGTTTCTCGGACAGGACTAACTATGGCTACACCTTC.

V and J are TRBV11-3 and TRBJ2-7; no reliable D call. CDR3 length: 13 residues. The germline CDR1 and CDR2 sequences are SGHNT and YENEEA. Trimming shortened V by 0 bases and J by 6 bases, and 9 bases separated the two germline ends. CDR3 nucleotide sequence: TGTGCCAGCAGCTTAGATCTTATGAGCGAGCAGTACTTC. Its translation is CASSLDLMSEQYF.

The chain recombines TRBV9 with TRBJ2-3; 7 bases are shared with TRBD2. The CDR3 loop spans 18 amino acids. Trimming cost V 3 bases and J 6 bases; bases outside gene matches: 19. Germline lookup yields CDR1 SGDLS and CDR2 YYNGEE. CDR3 nucleotide sequence: TGTGCCAGCAGCGGCGGTTCAACTAGCGATCCCGGGGGGGATACGCAGTATTTT. Encoded protein: CASSGGSTSDPGGDTQYF.

There are a few counts of this clone. The chain is built from TRBV4-2 and TRBJ2-3, with 16 bases matching TRBD2. The V and J ends lost 4 bases and 0 bases, in that order; junction bases with no gene match: 10. Germline assignment: CDR1 LGHNA and CDR2 YNFKEQ. The CDR3 is 20 amino acids. This CDR3 is CASSRPGLAGGIHSTDTQYF. The CDR3 region has the DNA TGTGCCAGCAGCCGGCCGGGACTAGCGGGAGGGATCCATAGCACAGATACGCAGTATTTT.

This clone was seen a single time. This sequence joins TRBV7-2 and TRBJ2-1; 10 bases fit TRBD2. Looked up from germline, CDR1 is SGHTA and CDR2 is FQGNSA. V shed 2 bases, J shed 10 bases, and the junction held 11 bases outside the gene matches. This CDR3 has 16 amino acids. CDR3 nucleotide sequence: TGTGCCAGCAGCTTATCCGGTAGCGGGGGGCACCACGAGCAGTTCTTC. The encoded protein is CASSLSGSGGHHEQFF.

The chain is built from TRBV7-9 and TRBJ1-1; D remains ambiguous. This CDR3 spans 11 amino acids. The V gene's germline CDR1 is SEHNR and CDR2 FQNEAQ (reference sequence). V was shortened by 8 bases and J by 1 base, with 5 bases between the two germline ends. The CDR3 DNA follows: TGTGCCAGCGCAGAGAACACTGAAGCTTTCTTT. Its protein is CASAENTEAFF.

The J gene is TRBJ2-2, the V gene TRBV9, with 9 positions matching TRBD2. Germline CDR1 is SGDLS and CDR2 is YYNGEE. The CDR3 is made up of 16 amino acids. Unmatched junction bases numbered 6, after V lost 0 bases and J lost 6 bases. The CDR3 reads CASSVASGRSAGELFF. As DNA, the CDR3 is TGTGCCAGCAGCGTAGCGAGCGGGAGGTCTGCCGGGGAGCTGTTTTTT.

The CDR3 DNA follows: TGTGCCAGCAGCTTATTCGGCAGGGACTACGAGCAGTACTTC. It translates to CASSLFGRDYEQYF. The J gene is TRBJ2-7, the V gene TRBV7-9, with a possible D match to TRBD1 (5 bases). The CDR3 runs 14 residues. Germline-derived CDR1 and CDR2 are SEHNR and FQNEAQ (reference sequence). V was cut by 2 bases and J by 3 bases, with 11 bases left in between.

The rearrangement links TRBV9 to TRBJ1-4, with TRBD1 identical over 9 bases. CDR1 is SGDLS, CDR2 YYNGEE, per germline. CDR3 size: 15 residues. J gave up 7 bases and V 0 bases, and 4 bases lay outside the gene matches. The CDR3 sequence is CASSVAATGGEKLFF. In DNA, the CDR3 is TGTGCCAGCAGCGTAGCGGCGACAGGGGGTGAAAAACTGTTTTTT.

V gene TRBV29-1 combines with J gene TRBJ2-5; TRBD1 matches at 8 bases. The CDR3 sequence is 16 residues long. J lost 4 bases, V lost 7 bases, and 17 bases had no gene match. Germline lookup yields CDR1 SQVTM and CDR2 ANQGSEA. CDR3 sequence (DNA): TGCAGCGCTATAGAGGGGTCAGGGGGCTTTGGAGAGACCCAGTACTTC. Translating gives CSAIEGSGGFGETQYF.

The chain employs TRBV12-3 or TRBV12-4 and TRBJ1-1; D is unclear. V lost 6 bases and J lost 5, with 10 bases in between. This CDR3 has 12 amino acids. CDR3 sequence: CASRAVVTEAFF. CDR3 nucleotides: TGTGCCAGCAGGGCCGTGGTTACTGAAGCTTTCTTT.

CDR3 region: CASSKLRGGEGPEQFF. In nucleotides, the CDR3 is TGTGCCAGTAGTAAACTCCGGGGGGGTGAGGGGCCTGAGCAGTTCTTC. This chain links TRBV19 with TRBJ2-1; 8 bases map to TRBD2. The length of the CDR3 is 16 residues. V gave up 4 bases and J gave up 9 bases; unmatched junction bases: 14. In germline, CDR1 is LNHDA, CDR2 SQIVND (reference sequence). Full variable domain (rest looked up from reference TRBV19 and TRBJ2-1): DGGITQSPKYLFRKEGQNVTLSCEQNLNHDAMYWYRQDPGQGLRLIYYSQIVNDFQKGDIAEGYSVSREKKESFPLTVTSAQKNPTAFYLCASSKLRGGEGPEQFFGPGTRLTVL.

This rearrangement joins TRBV28 to TRBJ1-3, with TRBD1 identical over 9 bases. There are 15 residues in the CDR3. CDR1 MDHEN and CDR2 SYDVKM come from the germline V gene. V lost 2 bases to trimming and J lost 4 bases; unmatched junction nucleotides: 3. The CDR3 reads CASSLPTGGGNTIYF. The CDR3 DNA reads as TGTGCCAGCAGTTTACCGACAGGGGGAGGAAACACCATATATTTT.

This rearrangement joins TRBV5-4 to TRBJ1-5; possibly TRBD1 for D (5 bases). The germline V and J ends were trimmed by 4 bases and 5 bases, with 16 bases remaining between them. Germline CDR1 is SGHNT and CDR2 is YYREEE (reference sequence). CDR3 length equals 15 residues. The CDR3 DNA reads TGTGCCAGCAGCAACGGGGCGGGGTCCTATCAGCCCCAGCATTTT. Protein sequence: CASSNGAGSYQPQHF.

The chain links TRBV7-6 to TRBJ1-2; D gene uncertain. The CDR3 consists of 12 residues. The germline V and J ends were trimmed by 6 bases and 3 bases, with 8 bases remaining between them. Germline loops: CDR1 SGHVS, CDR2 FNYEAQ. DNA for the CDR3: TGTGCCAGCAGTGACGGGGACTATGGCTACACCTTC. This sequence encodes CASSDGDYGYTF.

This chain links TRBV5-1 with TRBJ2-2; 10 nucleotides match TRBD2. The CDR3 has 17 amino acids. The V segment lost 0 bases and the J segment 6 bases; nucleotides outside the gene matches: 8. Germline CDR1 is SGHRS and CDR2 is YFSETQ. Here the CDR3 DNA reads TGCGCCAGCAGCTTGGCCCTAGCGGGAGTAGCCGCCGGGGAGCTGTTTTTT. It encodes CASSLALAGVAAGELFF.

This chain joins TRBV4-1 and TRBJ2-1; weak D call: TRBD1 (5 bases). The CDR3 runs 15 residues. V gave up 5 bases and J gave up 0 bases, with 11 bases separating them. Germline V CDR1 and CDR2: MGHRA, YSYEKL. The CDR3 sequence is CASSSDTSSYNEQFF. CDR3 in DNA: TGCGCCAGCAGCTCGGACACGAGCTCCTACAATGAGCAGTTCTTC.